This is a list of T cell receptor beta chains from one sample in a study of sequential checkpoint blockade in melanoma. Produced via immunoSEQ multiplex PCR; TCRdb's table is partial and in-frame only. Of 15,000 to 20,000 clones detected, roughly 80% appear once; the ten largest clones hold about an eighth. The input for sequencing was CD8+ T cells sorted from blood (inferred from file names), taken from a patient given nivolumab and ipilimumab in sequence. The receptor source for this set is a human donor with melanoma. Each CDR3 is given with its conserved first and last residue. D genes are given only for firm matches. Clone size appears in some rows only: once, few, many, or a class for an expanded clone.

d_gene	v_gene	j_gene	abundance	CDR3aa	CDR3nt
TRBD2	TRBV5-4	TRBJ2-7	once	CASSLTSGSYEQYF	TGTGCCAGCAGCTTGACTAGCGGCTCCTACGAGCAGTACTTC
TRBD1	TRBV9	TRBJ2-7	few	CASSVATGESGEQYF	TGTGCCAGCAGCGTAGCTACAGGGGAATCTGGAGAGCAGTACTTC
TRBD2	TRBV7-9	TRBJ2-7	NA	CASSSPTSGGYEQYF	TGTGCCAGCAGCTCTCCGACTAGCGGGGGGTACGAGCAGTACTTC
TRBD1	TRBV7-2	TRBJ2-7	NA	CASSLLGTGVDEQYF	TGTGCCAGCAGCTTATTGGGGACAGGGGTCGACGAGCAGTACTTC
NA	TRBV30	TRBJ1-5	NA	CAWSKMGHYSNQPQHF	TGTGCCTGGAGCAAAATGGGGCATTATAGCAATCAGCCCCAGCATTTT
NA	TRBV4-2	TRBJ1-2	NA	CASSQGVGDYGYTF	TGTGCCAGCAGCCAAGGGGTGGGAGACTATGGCTACACCTTC
NA	TRBV5-1	TRBJ2-7	NA	CASREGANEQYF	TGCGCCAGCAGGGAGGGGGCCAACGAGCAGTACTTC
TRBD2	TRBV7-9	TRBJ2-7	NA	CASSLGALADEQYF	TGTGCCAGCAGCTTAGGTGCTCTAGCGGACGAGCAGTACTTC
TRBD1	TRBV2	TRBJ2-7	NA	CASSEGQGAYEQYF	TGTGCCAGCAGTGAAGGGCAGGGGGCCTACGAGCAGTACTTC
TRBD2	TRBV4-1	TRBJ2-7	few	CASSQLLAGGSYEQYF	TGCGCCAGCAGCCAACTTCTAGCGGGGGGGTCCTACGAGCAGTACTTC
NA	TRBV5-4	TRBJ1-1	NA	CASSSTGLNTEAFF	TGTGCCAGCAGCTCAACAGGGTTGAACACTGAAGCTTTCTTT
NA	TRBV30	TRBJ1-5	once	CAWSTGEYSNQPQHF	TGTGCCTGGAGTACGGGGGAGTACAGCAATCAGCCCCAGCATTTT
NA	TRBV4-3	TRBJ1-5	NA	CASSQIGGAQPQHF	TGCGCCAGCAGCCAGATAGGGGGGGCCCAGCCCCAGCATTTT
TRBD1	TRBV7-9	TRBJ1-2	NA	CASSFGTGSIVNYGYTF	TGTGCCAGCAGCTTTGGGACAGGGAGTATTGTCAACTATGGCTACACCTTC
TRBD1	TRBV5-1	TRBJ1-1	NA	CASSLGQGETEAFF	TGCGCCAGCAGCTTGGGGCAGGGGGAAACTGAAGCTTTCTTT
NA	TRBV7-9	TRBJ2-7	few	CASSLTGSASGRYF	TGTGCCAGCAGCTTAACGGGATCAGCCTCCGGGCGGTACTTC
NA	TRBV4-3	TRBJ1-2	NA	CASSQAGIGSRGYTF	TGCGCCAGCAGCCAAGCCGGGATTGGATCTCGGGGCTACACCTTC
NA	TRBV4-1	TRBJ2-7	few	CASSPSVGGLSYEQYF	TGCGCCAGCAGCCCCAGCGTCGGAGGACTCTCCTACGAGCAGTACTTC
NA	TRBV4-1	TRBJ1-2	NA	CASSQEKLAGDGYTF	TGCGCCAGCAGCCAAGAGAAATTGGCAGGGGATGGCTACACCTTC
NA	TRBV6-1	TRBJ2-7	NA	CAISPGHLYEQYF	TGTGCCATCTCCCCGGGACACCTCTACGAGCAGTACTTC
TRBD1	TRBV6-6	TRBJ2-7	NA	CASSGTATYEQYF	TGTGCCAGCAGCGGGACAGCAACCTACGAGCAGTACTTC
NA	TRBV4-3	TRBJ2-3	NA	CASSQDRSRVDTQYF	TGCGCCAGCAGCCAAGATCGGTCCAGGGTAGATACGCAGTATTTT
NA	TRBV29-1	TRBJ2-7	medium-sized	CSVGGAYEQYF	TGCAGCGTTGGCGGTGCCTACGAGCAGTACTTC
NA	TRBV25-1	TRBJ1-2	NA	CATSRVNYGYTF	TGTGCCACTTCGCGGGTTAACTATGGCTACACCTTC
NA	TRBV10-3	TRBJ2-5	NA	CAISEGVTVDREQYF	TGTGCCATCAGTGAGGGGGTCACTGTGGATCGGGAGCAGTACTTC
NA	TRBV9	TRBJ1-3	few	CASSVRGLAGNTIYF	TGTGCCAGCAGCGTAAGGGGACTGGCTGGAAACACCATATATTTT
TRBD1	TRBV7-9	TRBJ1-2	few	CASSSTGGSYGYTF	TGTGCCAGCAGCTCAACAGGGGGAAGCTATGGCTACACCTTC
TRBD2	TRBV6-5	TRBJ2-7	NA	CASSTSGYEQYF	TGTGCCAGCAGCACTAGCGGCTACGAGCAGTACTTC
TRBD1	TRBV2	TRBJ2-7	NA	CASIKKGGTGYEQYF	TGTGCCAGCATAAAGAAGGGAGGGACAGGGTACGAGCAGTACTTC
TRBD2	TRBV7-9	TRBJ2-7	NA	CASSRSTGTSGAYEQYF	TGTGCCAGCAGCCGCAGTACGGGGACTAGCGGGGCCTACGAGCAGTACTTC
TRBD1	TRBV19	TRBJ2-7	few	CASNPGQGYEQYF	TGTGCCAGTAACCCGGGACAGGGATACGAGCAGTACTTC
NA	TRBV7-9	TRBJ2-1	NA	CASSPPLSNEQFF	TGTGCCAGCAGCCCACCTCTATCCAATGAGCAGTTCTTC
NA	TRBV11-2	TRBJ1-1	NA	CASSLGTNTEAFF	TGTGCCAGCAGCTTAGGTACAAACACTGAAGCTTTCTTT
NA	TRBV29-1	TRBJ1-2	NA	CSAAFGGYGYTF	TGCAGCGCAGCCTTCGGGGGCTATGGCTACACCTTC
TRBD1	TRBV7-9	TRBJ2-7	NA	CASSSRDSYEQYF	TGTGCCAGCAGCTCTCGGGACAGCTACGAGCAGTACTTC
NA	TRBV18	TRBJ1-2	NA	CASSPTFAGPNYGYTF	TGTGCCAGCTCACCCACCTTTGCGGGGCCGAACTATGGCTACACCTTC
TRBD1	TRBV5-5	TRBJ1-5	NA	CASSLTGVRQPQHF	TGTGCCAGCAGCTTGACAGGGGTTCGGCAGCCCCAGCATTTT
NA	TRBV7-2	TRBJ1-2	NA	CASSKRDNYGYTF	TGTGCCAGCAGCAAGCGGGACAACTATGGCTACACCTTC
NA	TRBV6-1	TRBJ2-7	NA	CASSELLRSVIPYEQYF	TGTGCCAGCAGTGAGCTCCTTCGTTCGGTGATCCCCTACGAGCAGTACTTC
TRBD2	TRBV25-1	TRBJ2-7	once	CASSESGTSGSYEQYF	TGTGCCAGCAGTGAATCCGGGACTAGCGGGAGTTACGAGCAGTACTTC
NA	TRBV14	TRBJ2-1	once	CASSQERYSGNEQFF	TGTGCCAGCAGCCAAGAAAGGTATAGCGGCAATGAGCAGTTCTTC
NA	TRBV7-9	TRBJ1-2	few	CASSSAGGGSGYTF	TGTGCCAGCAGCTCAGCCGGGGGGGGAAGCGGCTACACCTTC
TRBD1	TRBV19	TRBJ1-2	NA	CASSIGDRNPNYGYTF	TGTGCCAGTAGTATAGGGGACAGGAACCCTAACTATGGCTACACCTTC
NA	TRBV29-1	TRBJ2-7	once	CSVEIPGESYEQYF	TGCAGCGTTGAGATTCCCGGGGAGTCGTACGAGCAGTACTTC
TRBD1	TRBV7-9	TRBJ1-3	medium-sized	CASSARDRKAGNTIYF	TGTGCCAGCAGCGCCCGGGACAGGAAAGCGGGAAACACCATATATTTT
TRBD1	TRBV4-3	TRBJ2-7	NA	CASSHHFTGGGYEQYF	TGCGCCAGCAGCCATCACTTCACAGGGGGCGGATACGAGCAGTACTTC